This T cell receptor (beta chain) was sequenced for a study of shared clonotypes between healthy human individuals (dated by TCRdb to about 2020). Looking at the study overall: The cohort included a few men and two women between 18 and 49 years of age. For each donor, CD4 naive and CD4 memory were each run on three plates, CD8 naive on two plates, and CD8 memory on one plate. To estimate repertoire size and how much clonotypes are shared between individuals, the study performed deep sequencing of blood TCR repertoires from a few healthy adults. Different laboratories and diverse techniques were used to prepare libraries and sequence TCR repertoires, to increase sequencing depth and limit assay-specific biases. Leukapheresis yielded between about 0.94 and 8.9 billion PBMCs per donor.

The cysteine opens and the phenylalanine closes a CDR3 of 14 amino acids. Only the CDR3 portion is preserved as DNA: 42 bases, with reading frame beginning at the first base. V ends up 6 bases short and J 7 bases short, with an unmatched junction base count of 15. Taken from the germline V gene (reference sequence), the CDR1 and CDR2 loops are GTSNPN and SVGIG. General findings and caveats noted by the study authors: Because the study included a small number of donors, the genetic and exposure-history diversity represented was limited. Compared with non-shared clonotypes, the clonotypes found in all four sorted-subset donors had higher generation probabilities. Roughly 5.2% of naive CD4, around 4% of naive CD8, about 2.4% of memory CD4, and about 0.4% of memory CD8 clonotypes were shared across several donors. Pairwise subsampling indicated that sequencing depth was expected to affect the degree of clonotype sharing among donors. Even with the large sequencing depth, rarefaction of the sorted-subset datasets indicated that sequencing was incomplete. Larger estimated clonotype richness was generally found for naive subsets than for memory subsets. Sampling was restricted to blood, and TCR repertoires in tissue are likely to differ from TCR repertoires in blood.

Using the deep immunoSEQ assay, TCR CDR3 regions were amplified from genomic DNA by multiplex PCR. Extracted genomic DNA from each cell subset was spread evenly across all wells of several immunoSEQ 96-well plates, with each plate serving as a replicate. For sorted subsets, around 200 ng genomic DNA, equal to 30,000 or so T cell genomes, was loaded into each replicate PCR. Purified libraries were quantified with a Qubit 3.0 fluorometer, sized on a Bioanalyzer 2100, and re-quantified with the KAPA Library Quantification kit. Each immunoSEQ 96-well plate was sequenced on its own single-read 150-cycle Illumina NextSeq 550 flow cell. As for how the authors treated the data: Because the immunoSEQ output included only junctional sequences and no quality scores, the filtering could not be the same as the filtering used for full-length reads. To assign V/J genes and CDR3, sequences were annotated using PyIR, a Python wrapper for IgBLAST v1.9, with IMGT germline references. Any read was removed if the V/J assignment was weak (E-value above 1e-6), the CDR3 was missing, or the read contained stop codons, out-of-frame junctions, or ambiguous translated residues. V3J clonotypes were defined by identical inferred V gene, J gene, and CDR3 amino acid sequence. To compute the percentage overlap between repertoires, the number of shared unique clonotypes was divided by the size of the smaller repertoire. Richness of each repertoire was evaluated using RTK rarefaction, the Chao1 estimator, and Recon v2.1 estimates of unobserved clonotypes. Generation probabilities were computed with OLGA for all TCRbeta clonotypes obtained by the gDNA method from four donors. Sourced from immuneACCESS, this table was stored by TCRdb with only in-frame sequences that have V and J called. A share of the clones is absent; for the studies checked, an unresolved V gene accounts for under half, and the remainder has no known explanation. The V and J calls and clone size were taken over from that table, and D and trimming were inferred from the DNA. The sample includes 600,000 to 750,000 clones, with more than 70% observed a single time. About 2% of the sample is held by the ten biggest clonotypes.

This clone was found once. The antigen it recognizes is unknown. No base quality values were provided; no much bigger clone lies one nucleotide off. The donors were healthy, HIV-negative adults who had no recently reported acute infections or vaccinations. All donors were Caucasian adults living in Nashville, Tennessee, USA. CD4+ T cells were enriched by magnetic negative selection, after which naive cells were positively selected on CD45RA and the negative fraction was taken as the memory subset. Blood was collected by leukapheresis, and PBMCs were isolated by Ficoll-Histopaque density gradient centrifugation and then cryopreserved in liquid nitrogen vapor phase. Analytical flow cytometry was used to check the purity and quantity of each magnetically sorted T cell population. Each sorted fraction had its genomic DNA isolated and then quantified by UV absorbance on a Nanodrop 2000c.

The receptor was isolated from a woman aged 25-40 years in good health. Material: memory CD4+ T cells sorted from blood. The cell subset or site label on this specimen signifies: CD45RA-negative fraction. The chain joins TRBV30 to TRBJ2-7, with 7 bases matching TRBD1. The nucleotide sequence is TGTGCCTGCACTCGCCAGACAGGGCGTGGGGAGCAGTACTTC. It specifies CACTRQTGRGEQYF.